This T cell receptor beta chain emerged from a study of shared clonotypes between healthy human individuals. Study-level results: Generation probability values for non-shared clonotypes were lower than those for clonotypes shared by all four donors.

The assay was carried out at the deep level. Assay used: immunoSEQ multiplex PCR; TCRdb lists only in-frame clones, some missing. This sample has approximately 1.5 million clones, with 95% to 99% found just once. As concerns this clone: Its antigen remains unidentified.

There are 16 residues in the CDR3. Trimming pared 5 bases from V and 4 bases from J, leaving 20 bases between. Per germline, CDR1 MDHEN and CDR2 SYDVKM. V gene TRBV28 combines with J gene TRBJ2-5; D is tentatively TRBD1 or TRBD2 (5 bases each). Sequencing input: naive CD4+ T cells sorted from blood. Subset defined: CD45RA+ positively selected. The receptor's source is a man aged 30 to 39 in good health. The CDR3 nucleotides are TGTGCCAGCAGTCCGCCCTGGGGGTTTGGGGCAGAGACCCAGTACTTC. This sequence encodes CASSPPWGFGAETQYF. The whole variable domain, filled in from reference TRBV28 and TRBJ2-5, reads DVKVTQSSRYLVKRTGEKVFLECVQDMDHENMFWYRQDPGLGLRLIYFSYDVKMKEKGDIPEGYSVSREKKERFSLILESASTNQTSMYLCASSPPWGFGAETQYFGPGTRLLVL.